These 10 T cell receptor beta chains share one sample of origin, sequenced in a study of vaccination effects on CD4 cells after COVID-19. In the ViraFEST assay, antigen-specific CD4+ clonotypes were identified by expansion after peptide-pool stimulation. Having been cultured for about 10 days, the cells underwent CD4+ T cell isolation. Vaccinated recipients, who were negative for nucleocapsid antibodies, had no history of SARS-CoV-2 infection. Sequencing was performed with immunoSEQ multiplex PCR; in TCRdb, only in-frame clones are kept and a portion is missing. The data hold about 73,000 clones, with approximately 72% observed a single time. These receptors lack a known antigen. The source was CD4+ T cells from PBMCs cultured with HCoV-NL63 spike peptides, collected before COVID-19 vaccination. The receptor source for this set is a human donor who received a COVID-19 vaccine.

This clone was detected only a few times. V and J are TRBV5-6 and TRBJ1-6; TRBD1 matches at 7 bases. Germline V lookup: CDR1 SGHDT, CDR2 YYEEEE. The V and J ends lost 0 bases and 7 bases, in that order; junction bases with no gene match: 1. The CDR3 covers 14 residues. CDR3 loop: CASSLGQGNSPLHF. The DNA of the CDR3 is TGTGCCAGCAGCTTGGGACAGGGAAATTCACCCCTCCACTTT.

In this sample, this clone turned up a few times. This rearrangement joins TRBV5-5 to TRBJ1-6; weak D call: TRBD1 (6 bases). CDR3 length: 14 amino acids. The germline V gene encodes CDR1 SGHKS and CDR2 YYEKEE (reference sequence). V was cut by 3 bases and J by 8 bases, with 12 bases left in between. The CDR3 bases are TGTGCCAGCAGCTCTGGACAGCCATATTCACCCCTCCACTTT. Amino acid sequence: CASSSGQPYSPLHF.

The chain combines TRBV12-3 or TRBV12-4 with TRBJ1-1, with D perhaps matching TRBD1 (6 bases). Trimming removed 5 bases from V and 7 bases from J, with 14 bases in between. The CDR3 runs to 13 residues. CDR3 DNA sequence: TGTGCCAGCAGTGAATCAACAGGGTATGAAGCTTTCTTT. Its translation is CASSESTGYEAFF.

DNA for the CDR3: TGTGCCAGCAGCTTGCGAAGGGGCTGGGACGGGGAGCTGTTTTTT. As protein: CASSLRRGWDGELFF. J is TRBJ2-2 and V is TRBV5-8, with a tentative D call TRBD1 (5 bases). Germline V gene lookup returns CDR1 SGHTS and CDR2 YDEGEE. V was pared by 1 base and J by 7 bases, with 14 bases between. This CDR3 spans 15 amino acids.

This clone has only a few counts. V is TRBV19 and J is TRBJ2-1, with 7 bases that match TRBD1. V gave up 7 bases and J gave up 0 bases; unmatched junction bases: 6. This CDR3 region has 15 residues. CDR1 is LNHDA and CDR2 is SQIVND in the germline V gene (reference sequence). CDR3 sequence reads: CASNTEGASYNEQFF. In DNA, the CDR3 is TGTGCCAGTAACACAGAGGGGGCCTCCTACAATGAGCAGTTCTTC.

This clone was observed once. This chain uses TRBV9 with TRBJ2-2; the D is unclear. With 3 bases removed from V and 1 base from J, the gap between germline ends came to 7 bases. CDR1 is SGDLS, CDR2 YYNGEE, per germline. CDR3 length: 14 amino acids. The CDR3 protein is CASSGTVNTGELFF. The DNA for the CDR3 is TGTGCCAGCAGCGGGACGGTGAACACCGGGGAGCTGTTTTTT. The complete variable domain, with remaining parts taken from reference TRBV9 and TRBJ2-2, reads DSGVTQTPKHLITATGQRVTLRCSPRSGDLSVYWYQQSLDQGLQFLIQYYNGEERAKGNILERFSAQQFPDLHSELNLSSLELGDSALYFCASSGTVNTGELFFGEGSRLTVL.

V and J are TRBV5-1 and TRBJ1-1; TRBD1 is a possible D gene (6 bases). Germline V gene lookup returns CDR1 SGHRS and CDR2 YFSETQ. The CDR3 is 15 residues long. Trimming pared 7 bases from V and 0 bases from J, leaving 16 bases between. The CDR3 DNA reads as TGCGCCAGCGCGCCGGACAGCTTCATGAACACTGAAGCTTTCTTT. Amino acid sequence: CASAPDSFMNTEAFF.

The CDR3 bases are TGTGCCAGCACCACTCGGGGGGGATACGAAAAACTGTTTTTT. Translation: CASTTRGGYEKLFF. This chain joins TRBV27 and TRBJ1-4; D might be TRBD1 (5 bases). CDR1 and CDR2 from the germline V gene are MNHEY and SMNVEV (reference sequence). Trimming took off 7 bases at V and 8 bases at J, with 17 bases between the two ends. This CDR3 has 14 amino acids.

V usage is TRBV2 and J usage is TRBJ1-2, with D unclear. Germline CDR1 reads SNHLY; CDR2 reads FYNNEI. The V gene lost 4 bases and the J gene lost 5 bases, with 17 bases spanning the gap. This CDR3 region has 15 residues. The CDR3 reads CASSVEVSHKYGYTF. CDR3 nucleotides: TGTGCCAGCAGTGTCGAGGTGTCTCATAAGTATGGCTACACCTTC.

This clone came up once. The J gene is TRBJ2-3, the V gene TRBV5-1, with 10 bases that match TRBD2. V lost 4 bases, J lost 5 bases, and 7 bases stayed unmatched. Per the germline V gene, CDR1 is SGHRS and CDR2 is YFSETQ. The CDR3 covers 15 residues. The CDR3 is CASSLQAGGQDTQYF. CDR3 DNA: TGCGCCAGCAGCCTCCAAGCGGGGGGGCAAGATACGCAGTATTTT.